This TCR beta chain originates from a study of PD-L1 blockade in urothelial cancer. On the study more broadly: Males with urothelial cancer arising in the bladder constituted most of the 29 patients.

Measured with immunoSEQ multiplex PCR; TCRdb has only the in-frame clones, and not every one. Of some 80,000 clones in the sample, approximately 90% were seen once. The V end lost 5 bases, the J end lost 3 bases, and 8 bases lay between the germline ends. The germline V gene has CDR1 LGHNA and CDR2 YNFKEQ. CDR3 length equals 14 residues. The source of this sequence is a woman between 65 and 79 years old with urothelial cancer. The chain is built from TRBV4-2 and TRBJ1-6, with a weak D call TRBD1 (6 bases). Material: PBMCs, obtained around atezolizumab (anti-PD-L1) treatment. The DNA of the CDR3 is TGTGCCAGCAGCGACAGGAACTATAATTCACCCCTCCACTTT. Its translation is CASSDRNYNSPLHF.